One sample yielded the 28 T cell receptor beta chains listed below, sequenced in a study of cytotoxic CD8 clonotypes in ibrutinib-treated CLL (dated by TCRdb to the early 2020s). The receptor library was made with the immunoSEQ multiplex PCR assay. The table comes from immuneACCESS by way of TCRdb, which keeps in-frame sequences with V and J called. Part of the clones is missing from these tables; in studies checked, under half for an unresolved V gene and the rest for unknown reasons. Across this sample there are roughly 36,000 clones, with approximately 70% seen only once. The ten most abundant clones make up 28% of the sample. The input for sequencing was PBMCs, taken before ibrutinib treatment. The receptors come from a human donor with chronic lymphocytic leukemia.

This chain links TRBV28 with TRBJ2-5; 10 bases map to TRBD2. Per the germline V gene, CDR1 is MDHEN and CDR2 is SYDVKM. Unmatched junction bases numbered 5, after V lost 6 bases and J lost 7 bases. The CDR3 length is 13 residues. CDR3 protein: CASRRTSGGTQYF. In nucleotides, the CDR3 is TGTGCCAGCAGACGGACTAGCGGAGGGACCCAGTACTTC.

The J gene is TRBJ2-7, the V gene TRBV7-8; TRBD1 matches at 7 bases. The CDR3 runs to 16 residues. V gave up 5 bases and J gave up 0 bases; unmatched junction bases: 10. Germline CDR1 SGHVS, CDR2 FQNEAQ. The CDR3 spells CASSLRNRGVSYEQYF. The CDR3 bases are TGTGCCAGCAGCCTAAGAAACAGGGGAGTCTCCTACGAGCAGTACTTC. The full variable domain, completed using reference TRBV7-8 and TRBJ2-7, is GAGVSQSPRYKVAKRGQDVALRCDPISGHVSLFWYQQALGQGPEFLTYFQNEAQLDKSGLPSDRFFAERPEGSVSTLKIQRTQQEDSAVYLCASSLRNRGVSYEQYFGPGTRLTVT.

This clone has more than one count but fewer than ten. The rearrangement joins TRBV29-1 to TRBJ1-6; TRBD1 matches at 7 bases. The V gene's germline CDR1 is SQVTM and CDR2 ANQGSEA. This CDR3 comprises 13 residues. V gave up 4 bases and J gave up 6 bases; unmatched junction bases: 3. The CDR3: CSVGQGLNSPLHF. The CDR3 nucleotides read TGCAGCGTTGGACAGGGCCTTAATTCACCCCTCCACTTT.

The chain carries TRBV6-5 and TRBJ1-1, with D uncertain. Deletions cut 7 bases from V and 4 bases from J, with 7 bases between. Germline V gives CDR1 MNHEY, CDR2 SVGAGI. The CDR3 is 11 residues long. The CDR3 is CASTTTTEAFF. As DNA, the CDR3 is TGTGCCAGCACTACTACCACTGAAGCTTTCTTT.

V is TRBV19 and J is TRBJ1-3; no reliable D call. Trimming left V 1 base short and J 9 bases short, with 16 bases between. The CDR3 runs 15 residues. Germline V gene lookup returns CDR1 LNHDA and CDR2 SQIVND (reference sequence). The CDR3 loop reads CASSIVGSLTGTIYF. CDR3 in DNA: TGTGCCAGTAGTATAGTCGGCAGCCTTACTGGCACCATATATTTT.

V gene TRBV28 combines with J gene TRBJ1-3; D gene ambiguous. Trimming removed 5 bases from V and 1 base from J, with 6 bases in between. Germline lookup yields CDR1 MDHEN and CDR2 SYDVKM. The CDR3 consists of 13 residues. CDR3 residues: CASSESSGNTIYF. CDR3 nucleotides: TGTGCCAGCAGTGAATCATCTGGAAACACCATATATTTT.

The CDR3 sequence is CASSYFSGELFF. The CDR3 DNA follows: TGTGCCAGCAGCTACTTTAGCGGGGAGCTGTTTTTT. The chain carries TRBV7-2 and TRBJ2-2; D gene ambiguous. This CDR3 comprises 12 residues. V lost 4 bases, J lost 7 bases, and 7 bases lay in between. The germline V gene has CDR1 SGHTA and CDR2 FQGNSA.

The chain carries TRBV5-1 and TRBJ2-7; TRBD1 aligns across 7 bases. The CDR3 has 17 residues. The V gene's germline CDR1 is SGHRS and CDR2 YFSETQ. With 6 bases clipped from V and 3 bases from J, the junction kept 18 bases outside the gene matches. CDR3 residues: CASTSGRQGILGYEQYF. CDR3 DNA sequence: TGCGCCAGCACGTCAGGGCGACAGGGCATTTTGGGCTACGAGCAGTACTTC.

The rearrangement links TRBV5-1 to TRBJ1-1, with D possibly matching TRBD1 (6 bases). Deletions cut 5 bases from V and 1 base from J, with 9 bases between. The CDR3 spans 13 residues. In germline, CDR1 is SGHRS, CDR2 YFSETQ. The CDR3 sequence is CASRLGGNTEAFF. DNA of the CDR3: TGCGCCAGCAGGTTAGGGGGGAACACTGAAGCTTTCTTT.

The J gene is TRBJ2-6, the V gene TRBV9, with D unresolved. V dropped 3 bases and J dropped 2 bases, with 15 bases sitting between them. Germline assignment: CDR1 SGDLS and CDR2 YYNGEE. CDR3 length equals 17 residues. CDR3 nucleotides: TGTGCCAGCAGCGACTCCTTTAAGGAAGCTGGGGCCAACGTCCTGACTTTC. Protein: CASSDSFKEAGANVLTF.

The chain uses TRBV11-1 and TRBJ2-3; 7 bases line up with TRBD1. The CDR3 has 16 residues. Germline trimming cut 5 bases from V and 5 bases from J; bases unmatched to any gene: 13. Looked up from germline, CDR1 is SGHAT and CDR2 is FQDESV (reference sequence). In DNA form, the CDR3 reads TGTGCCAGCAGCCCCCTGACAGGGCCCAACCGAGATACGCAGTATTTT. This encodes CASSPLTGPNRDTQYF.

The V gene is TRBV4-1, the J gene TRBJ2-2, with 8 positions matching TRBD2. The CDR3 consists of 18 residues. The ends lost 2 bases at V and 5 bases at J; junction bases unmatched: 13. Germline V gene sequence: CDR1 MGHRA, CDR2 YSYEKL. The CDR3 is CASSQLPGLVTGTGELFF. The CDR3 DNA reads TGCGCCAGCAGCCAACTCCCGGGACTAGTTACCGGTACCGGGGAGCTGTTTTTT.

The rearrangement links TRBV6-5 to TRBJ2-7, with a possible D match to TRBD2 (6 bases). V was pared by 2 bases and J by 5 bases, with 10 bases between. The CDR3 is 13 amino acids. Germline V gives CDR1 MNHEY, CDR2 SVGAGI. CDR3 coding DNA: TGTGCCAGCAGTTACGGGACTGTCAACGAGCAGTACTTC. The encoded protein is CASSYGTVNEQYF.

The chain uses TRBV7-2 and TRBJ1-1; perhaps TRBD1 as D (6 bases). V lost 5 bases and J 6 bases, leaving 16 bases between the germline ends. The CDR3 is made up of 14 amino acids. Germline V gene lookup returns CDR1 SGHTA and CDR2 FQGNSA. CDR3 bases: TGTGCCAGCAGCCAGGGGTCTCTATCCCCTGAAGCTTTCTTT. Its protein is CASSQGSLSPEAFF.

The chain combines TRBV9 with TRBJ2-7; D not resolved. Germline assignment: CDR1 SGDLS and CDR2 YYNGEE. V lost 0 bases to trimming and J lost 2 bases, with 12 bases between them. The CDR3 sequence is 15 residues long. CDR3 sequence: CASSVGSVLPYEQYF. CDR3 DNA sequence: TGTGCCAGCAGCGTAGGATCAGTCCTCCCCTACGAGCAGTACTTC.

The chain couples TRBV7-2 to TRBJ1-2, with TRBD1 matching over 8 bases. The germline V gene has CDR1 SGHTA and CDR2 FQGNSA. Trimming took 5 bases from V and 7 from J; bases not matched to a gene: 9. The CDR3 covers 14 residues. This chain's CDR3 is CASSATGGLGGYTF. For the CDR3, the DNA is TGTGCCAGCAGCGCTACAGGGGGACTCGGTGGCTACACCTTC.

This clone was detected once. The chain is built from TRBV15 and TRBJ1-5; D is unresolved. CDR3 length equals 13 residues. V was pared by 0 bases and J by 3 bases, with 3 bases between. Germline CDR1 reads LNHNV; CDR2 reads YYDKDF (reference sequence). The CDR3 DNA is TGTGCCACCAGCAGAGATCACAATCAGCCCCAGCATTTT. It translates to CATSRDHNQPQHF.

This clone appeared a few times. V is TRBV20-1 and J is TRBJ2-5; D gene unclear. Germline assignment: CDR1 DFQATT and CDR2 SNEGSKA (reference sequence). Trimming shortened V by 0 bases and J by 5 bases, and 4 bases separated the two germline ends. The CDR3 runs 11 residues. The CDR3 DNA is TGCAGTGCTAGAGATTGGGAGACCCAGTACTTC. It encodes CSARDWETQYF.

The CDR3 nucleotides read TGTGCCAGCAGCTTAGTGGGGCCAGGGCTCAACACTGAAGCTTTCTTT. This sequence encodes CASSLVGPGLNTEAFF. This chain joins TRBV7-8 and TRBJ1-1; D is possibly TRBD1 (5 bases). CDR1 and CDR2 from the germline V gene are SGHVS and FQNEAQ. The V and J ends lost 1 base and 2 bases respectively, with 14 bases between them. CDR3 size: 16 residues.

Here the CDR3 reads CASSNGEGPYNEQFF. The CDR3 DNA reads TGTGCCAGCAGCAATGGGGAGGGGCCATACAATGAGCAGTTCTTC. The J gene is TRBJ2-1, the V gene TRBV2; TRBD2 agrees at 7 bases. The CDR3 runs 15 residues. Germline trimming cut 6 bases from V and 4 bases from J; bases unmatched to any gene: 9. CDR1 is SNHLY and CDR2 is FYNNEI in the germline V gene.

This sequence joins TRBV10-3 and TRBJ2-3; D not certain. Germline loops: CDR1 ENHRY, CDR2 SYGVKD. This CDR3 is 11 amino acids long. Trimming removed 6 bases from V and 4 bases from J, with 5 bases in between. The CDR3: CAIRVADTQYF. The CDR3 DNA reads as TGTGCCATCAGGGTGGCAGATACGCAGTATTTT.

This chain connects TRBV7-2 to TRBJ1-2; 7 bases are a match to TRBD1. V lost 3 bases, J lost 2 bases, and 9 bases stayed unmatched. Germline assignment: CDR1 SGHTA and CDR2 FQGNSA. The CDR3 is made up of 16 amino acids. CDR3 DNA sequence: TGTGCCAGCAGCTTCACGGGGGCAGGGGGGAACTATGGCTACACCTTC. Its protein is CASSFTGAGGNYGYTF. Drawing the rest from reference TRBV7-2 and TRBJ1-2, the complete variable domain is GAGVSQSPSNKVTEKGKDVELRCDPISGHTALYWYRQSLGQGLEFLIYFQGNSAPDKSGLPSDRFSAERTGGSVSTLTIQRTQQEDSAVYLCASSFTGAGGNYGYTFGSGTRLTVV.

V gene TRBV11-1 combines with J gene TRBJ2-7, with 13 bases lining up with TRBD2. The CDR3 totals 16 residues. The junction had 9 bases not matched to a gene; V was cut back by 5 bases and J by 5 bases. Looked up from germline, CDR1 is SGHAT and CDR2 is FQDESV (reference sequence). CDR3 sequence: CASSPLGLAGDHEQYF. The CDR3 DNA reads as TGTGCCAGCAGCCCCCTCGGACTAGCGGGAGACCACGAGCAGTACTTC.

The chain links TRBV28 to TRBJ1-2; D gene unclear. Germline V gene data show CDR1 as MDHEN and CDR2 as SYDVKM. The CDR3 contains 14 residues. Trimming shortened V by 1 base and J by 4 bases, and 10 bases separated the two germline ends. CDR3 in DNA: TGTGCCAGCAGTTTATTCGGCCCTTCCTATGGCTACACCTTC. Translated: CASSLFGPSYGYTF.

The chain couples TRBV4-2 to TRBJ1-2, with no clear D. The CDR3 runs 14 residues. Between the trimmed V and J ends, which lost 0 bases and 2 bases, there was a span of 7 bases. From germline, CDR1 is LGHNA and CDR2 YNFKEQ. In DNA, the CDR3 is TGTGCCAGCAGCCAAGAAGTGAGAAACTATGGCTACACCTTC. The encoded protein is CASSQEVRNYGYTF.

The gene calls are TRBV27 and TRBJ2-6; TRBD2 might be the D (6 bases). The germline gives CDR1 MNHEY, CDR2 SMNVEV (reference sequence). The V end lost 3 bases, the J end lost 10 bases, and 10 bases lay between the germline ends. This CDR3 spans 13 amino acids. Here the CDR3 DNA reads TGTGCCAGCAGTTTTCGGCTAGCGAACGTCCTGACTTTC. Its translation: CASSFRLANVLTF.

The chain joins TRBV27 to TRBJ2-7, with D unclear. This CDR3 is 14 amino acids long. Trimming left V 5 bases short and J 7 bases short, with 18 bases between. Germline loops: CDR1 MNHEY, CDR2 SMNVEV (reference sequence). CDR3 region: CASSRAGSVGEQYF. In DNA form, the CDR3 reads TGTGCCAGCAGTCGGGCCGGGTCCGTAGGGGAGCAGTACTTC.

The chain uses TRBV28 and TRBJ2-1; 7 positions match TRBD2. Trimming at V came to 6 bases and at J to 7 bases, leaving 9 bases not matched to a gene. This CDR3 comprises 14 residues. Germline V gene lookup returns CDR1 MDHEN and CDR2 SYDVKM. The CDR3 DNA follows: TGTGCCAGCAGGCTAGCGGAAATTAGTAATGAGCAGTTCTTC. As protein: CASRLAEISNEQFF.